This is a list of T cell receptor beta chains from one sample in a study of OX40 agonist ivuxolimab in advanced cancers. Measured with immunoSEQ multiplex PCR; TCRdb has only the in-frame clones, and not every one. The sample includes some 69,000 clones, about 93% of them seen just once. This material consisted of CD4+ or CD8+ T cells sorted from blood, taken in a trial of the OX40 agonist ivuxolimab. The receptors come from an adult with an advanced solid tumor such as melanoma, head and neck, liver or kidney cancer. Each CDR3 is given with its conserved first and last residue. Fields, in order: CDR3 length, J gene, V gene, CDR3 protein.

>13|TRBJ1-1|TRBV29-1
CSVRTDMNTEAFF
>15|TRBJ1-2|TRBV7-9
CASSLEGYSNYGYTF
>15|TRBJ2-7|TRBV28
CASSPPSGGSYEQYF
>15|TRBJ2-1|TRBV5-1
CASSWGQGQLNEQFF
>16|TRBJ2-3|TRBV5-6
CASSKTQGTITDTQYF
>13|TRBJ2-3|TRBV29-1
CSVAGPPPDTQYF
>13|TRBJ2-5|TRBV7-2
CASGNREQETQYF
>12|TRBJ2-7|TRBV11-3
CASSFGRREQYF
>19|TRBJ1-4|TRBV15
CATSRLPGQNPATNEKLFF
>14|TRBJ2-1|TRBV18
CASSPPSRVHEQFF